These 27 T cell receptor beta chains were all obtained from the same sample, sequenced in a study of blood T cell repertoires in COVID-19. Sequenced by immunoSEQ multiplex PCR; TCRdb stores in-frame clones only, minus some. The data hold over 130,000 clones, with more than 80% observed a single time. Material: peripheral blood. The receptors shown here come from a man aged 70 or older with acute or convalescent COVID-19.

Only a few counts were recorded for this clone. Different DNA sequences within this sample yield the same CDR3. The V and J genes are TRBV7-9 and TRBJ1-5, with D hard to call. Germline values: CDR1 SEHNR, CDR2 FQNEAQ (reference sequence). The CDR3 has 14 residues. The V end lost 2 bases, the J end lost 4 bases, and 9 bases lay between the germline ends. The CDR3 region is CASSLTGDNQPQHF. The CDR3 bases are TGTGCCAGCAGCTTAACCGGGGATAATCAGCCCCAGCATTTT.

CDR3 in DNA: TGCAGCGTTTTACCGGACAGCGATAATGAAAAACTGTTTTTT. This translates into CSVLPDSDNEKLFF. The chain combines TRBV29-1 with TRBJ1-4; D might be TRBD1 (6 bases). This CDR3 spans 14 amino acids. Germline V CDR1 and CDR2: SQVTM, ANQGSEA. V gave up 5 bases and J gave up 4 bases, with 14 bases separating them.

The genes are TRBV11-3 and TRBJ2-1, with 11 nucleotides matching TRBD2. The CDR3 loop spans 15 amino acids. CDR1 and CDR2 (germline): SGHNT, YENEEA. V was pared by 5 bases and J by 4 bases, with 4 bases of the junction left unmatched. The CDR3 region has the DNA TGTGCCAGCAGCGCAGGACTAGCGGGTTACAATGAGCAGTTCTTC. The encoded protein is CASSAGLAGYNEQFF.

CDR3 bases: TGTGCCAGCAGCACGACAAGCTCTGGAAACACCATATATTTT. As protein: CASSTTSSGNTIYF. The gene calls are TRBV7-9 and TRBJ1-3, with no clear D. Germline CDR1 and CDR2: SEHNR and FQNEAQ (reference sequence). Deletions cut 5 bases from V and 0 bases from J, with 8 bases between. The CDR3 extends over 14 amino acids.

The J gene is TRBJ1-5, the V gene TRBV4-2; D gene uncertain. V was pared by 3 bases and J by 3 bases, with 12 bases between. The CDR3 has 15 residues. Germline loops: CDR1 LGHNA, CDR2 YNFKEQ. For the CDR3, the DNA is TGTGCCAGCAGCCACTCACAGATTCCCAATCAGCCCCAGCATTTT. Residues: CASSHSQIPNQPQHF.

The chain carries TRBV3-1 (or the pseudogene TRBV3-2) and TRBJ2-2; no firm D call. The V and J ends lost 1 base and 14 bases respectively, with 8 bases between them. Germline loops: CDR1 LGHDT, CDR2 YNNKEL (reference sequence). The CDR3 length is 11 residues. The CDR3 DNA is TGTGCCAGCAGCCAAGGGCCCGCCCTGTTTTTT. It codes for CASSQGPALFF.

This chain joins TRBV18 and TRBJ2-1; TRBD2 matches 7 bases. CDR1 is KGHSH and CDR2 is LQKENI in the germline V gene. The CDR3 spans 14 residues. The trim removed 3 bases at V and 5 bases at J, leaving 4 bases unmatched. CDR3 DNA sequence: TGTGCCAGCTCACCGGGTAGCGGGCACAATGAGCAGTTCTTC. Translated, it gives CASSPGSGHNEQFF. The full variable domain, rest sourced from reference TRBV18 and TRBJ2-1, is NAGVMQNPRHLVRRRGQEARLRCSPMKGHSHVYWYRQLPEEGLKFMVYLQKENIIDESGMPKERFSAEFPKEGPSILRIQQVVRGDSAAYFCASSPGSGHNEQFFGPGTRLTVL.

The gene calls are TRBV6-2 or TRBV6-3 and TRBJ2-1; 8 nucleotides match TRBD1. V trimming: 0 bases; J trimming: 7 bases; junction bases outside the gene matches: 11. The CDR3 is made up of 17 amino acids. Germline-derived CDR1 and CDR2 are MNHEY and SVGEGT. The CDR3 here is CASSYSGPGQARNEQFF. The CDR3 bases are TGTGCCAGCAGTTACTCGGGGCCGGGACAGGCTAGGAATGAGCAGTTCTTC.

This clone showed up just once. This chain links TRBV10-3 with TRBJ1-5; D gene unclear. V was clipped by 6 bases and J by 2 bases, with 11 bases between them. Germline V gives CDR1 ENHRY, CDR2 SYGVKD. This CDR3 spans 14 amino acids. CDR3 in DNA: TGTGCCATCAGCCCGGAGGGTGGCAATCAGCCCCAGCATTTT. The encoded protein is CAISPEGGNQPQHF.

This clone was recorded only once. The V gene is TRBV6-5, the J gene TRBJ2-5; 7 bases map to TRBD2. Germline CDR1 MNHEY, CDR2 SVGAGI. V lost 2 bases and J lost 5; bases outside the gene matches: 2. This CDR3 contains 13 residues. The CDR3 region is CASSYVGRETQYF. CDR3 coding DNA: TGTGCCAGCAGTTACGTCGGGAGGGAGACCCAGTACTTC.

The chain couples TRBV29-1 to TRBJ1-5; possibly TRBD1 for D (6 bases). With 4 bases removed from V and 4 bases from J, the gap between germline ends came to 11 bases. Germline V gene sequence: CDR1 SQVTM, CDR2 ANQGSEA. The CDR3 is 13 amino acids. The CDR3 spells CSVGLDRNQPQHF. CDR3 nucleotides: TGCAGCGTTGGCCTAGACAGGAATCAGCCCCAGCATTTT.

This chain uses TRBV18 with TRBJ1-1; 9 nucleotides match TRBD1. Losses at the gene ends were 2 bases for V and 6 bases for J; bases not matched to a gene: 7. CDR1 KGHSH and CDR2 LQKENI come from the germline V gene. The CDR3 is 15 residues long. The CDR3 DNA reads TGTGCCAGCTCACCAAGAACAGGGGGCTTGGCTGAAGCTTTCTTT. Translating gives CASSPRTGGLAEAFF.

This chain uses TRBV2 with TRBJ2-4; TRBD1 agrees at 7 bases. The CDR3 spans 15 residues. The V and J ends lost 5 bases and 3 bases, in that order; junction bases with no gene match: 7. Germline V gene data show CDR1 as SNHLY and CDR2 as FYNNEI. CDR3 nucleotide sequence: TGTGCCAGCAGTCGGGACAGCGCCGACAAAAACATTCAGTACTTC. It codes for CASSRDSADKNIQYF.

This clone appeared a few times. The CDR3 spells CASSRTGAGTGELFF. The CDR3 DNA reads as TGTGCCAGCAGCCGGACAGGGGCCGGAACCGGGGAGCTGTTTTTT. V gene TRBV7-2 combines with J gene TRBJ2-2; 9 bases map to TRBD1. This CDR3 region has 15 residues. The junction had 6 bases not matched to a gene; V was cut back by 5 bases and J by 5 bases. CDR1 and CDR2 from the germline V gene are SGHTA and FQGNSA.

In its sample, this clone was seen a few times. This sequence joins TRBV19 and TRBJ1-6; the match to TRBD1 covers 10 bases. V lost 3 bases to trimming and J lost 10 bases; unmatched junction nucleotides: 6. The CDR3 has 15 residues. Germline CDR1 LNHDA, CDR2 SQIVND (reference sequence). The CDR3 coding sequence is TGTGCCAGTAGTATGCGGACAGGGGGTGACTCACCCCTCCACTTT. This codes for CASSMRTGGDSPLHF.

This chain uses TRBV27 with TRBJ1-5, with 7 bases identical to TRBD1. Losses at the gene ends were 4 bases for V and 0 bases for J; bases not matched to a gene: 0. The CDR3 consists of 14 residues. Germline CDR1 is MNHEY and CDR2 is SMNVEV (reference sequence). CDR3 region: CASSYRGSNQPQHF. The CDR3 DNA is TGTGCCAGCAGTTACAGGGGTAGCAATCAGCCCCAGCATTTT.

This clone was seen a few times. The gene calls are TRBV19 and TRBJ2-2, with D unresolved. This CDR3 has 13 residues. V dropped 1 base and J dropped 6 bases, with 6 bases sitting between them. The germline gives CDR1 LNHDA, CDR2 SQIVND (reference sequence). The CDR3 loop is CASSIGRPGELFF. CDR3 DNA: TGTGCCAGTAGTATAGGCAGGCCCGGGGAGCTGTTTTTT.

The chain employs TRBV7-6 and TRBJ1-4; a possible D gene is TRBD1 (5 bases). Trimming shortened V by 8 bases and J by 1 base, and 8 bases separated the two germline ends. The CDR3 runs to 13 residues. CDR1 and CDR2 from the germline V gene are SGHVS and FNYEAQ. DNA for the CDR3: TGTGCCAGCGGGGGGGTAACTAATGAAAAACTGTTTTTT. This sequence encodes CASGGVTNEKLFF.

The chain carries TRBV5-8 and TRBJ2-3; tentatively, D is TRBD1 (5 bases). Trimming removed 0 bases from V and 2 bases from J, with 13 bases in between. Germline assignment: CDR1 SGHTS and CDR2 YDEGEE. The CDR3 totals 16 residues. The CDR3 region is CASSLDLKGNTDTQYF. The CDR3 bases are TGTGCCAGCAGCTTGGATCTTAAGGGGAACACAGATACGCAGTATTTT.

The table lists this clone with a count of one. The rearrangement links TRBV18 to TRBJ1-2; D is possibly TRBD1 (6 bases). The CDR3 totals 13 residues. V was pared by 3 bases and J by 7 bases, with 12 bases between. In germline, CDR1 is KGHSH, CDR2 LQKENI. The CDR3 coding sequence is TGTGCCAGCTCACCGCCAGGGGCGAGTGGCTACACCTTC. This translates into CASSPPGASGYTF.

This chain uses TRBV7-8 with TRBJ2-7; TRBD1 is a possible D gene (5 bases). The CDR3 totals 14 residues. Trimming removed 3 bases at V and 3 bases at J, with 12 bases between. Germline V gives CDR1 SGHVS, CDR2 FQNEAQ. The CDR3 reads CASSLIGQGYEQYF. The CDR3 nucleotides read TGTGCCAGCAGCTTGATAGGACAAGGCTACGAGCAGTACTTC. Variable domain in full (rest from reference TRBV7-8 and TRBJ2-7): GAGVSQSPRYKVAKRGQDVALRCDPISGHVSLFWYQQALGQGPEFLTYFQNEAQLDKSGLPSDRFFAERPEGSVSTLKIQRTQQEDSAVYLCASSLIGQGYEQYFGPGTRLTVT.

This clone was picked up a small number of times. The chain links TRBV3-1 (or the pseudogene TRBV3-2) to TRBJ2-5; tentatively, D is TRBD1 (6 bases). The CDR3 has 14 residues. Trimming removed 5 bases from V and 0 bases from J, with 10 bases in between. Germline V gives CDR1 LGHDT, CDR2 YNNKEL (reference sequence). This CDR3 reads CASSIRQDQETQYF. CDR3 bases: TGTGCCAGCAGCATTCGACAGGACCAAGAGACCCAGTACTTC.

The chain combines TRBV5-4 with TRBJ1-4; 9 positions match TRBD1. The CDR3 runs 15 residues. V was clipped by 4 bases and J by 4 bases; unmatched bases: 5. Germline V lookup: CDR1 SGHNT, CDR2 YYREEE (reference sequence). The CDR3 region has the DNA TGTGCCAGCAGCAGAGGACAGGGGCTTAATGAAAAACTGTTTTTT. Its translation is CASSRGQGLNEKLFF.

The rearrangement joins TRBV5-1 to TRBJ2-6; 8 bases are a match to TRBD2. Germline V CDR1 and CDR2: SGHRS, YFSETQ. The CDR3 consists of 18 residues. The V and J ends lost 5 bases and 0 bases, in that order; junction bases with no gene match: 10. The DNA for the CDR3 is TGCGCCAGCAGACTTCACGGTAGCGGGGACTCTGGGGCCAACGTCCTGACTTTC. Amino acid sequence: CASRLHGSGDSGANVLTF.

The CDR3 nucleotides read TGCGCCAGCAGCTTTTCGGGAGGACACTCCTACGAGCAGTACTTC. It codes for CASSFSGGHSYEQYF. The chain couples TRBV5-1 to TRBJ2-7, with 7 bases lining up with TRBD2. V dropped 2 bases and J dropped 0; count of bases not matched to a gene: 5. The CDR3 spans 15 residues. Germline assignment: CDR1 SGHRS and CDR2 YFSETQ. Drawing the rest from reference TRBV5-1 and TRBJ2-7, the complete variable domain is KAGVTQTPRYLIKTRGQQVTLSCSPISGHRSVSWYQQTPGQGLQFLFEYFSETQRNKGNFPGRFSGRQFSNSRSEMNVSTLELGDSALYLCASSFSGGHSYEQYFGPGTRLTVT.

The chain is built from TRBV30 and TRBJ1-5; D is perhaps TRBD1 (5 bases). The CDR3 runs 13 residues. Germline values: CDR1 GTSNPN, CDR2 SVGIG (reference sequence). V was shortened by 2 bases and J by 6 bases, with 11 bases between the two germline ends. DNA of the CDR3: TGTGCCTGGAGTCCCCAGGGAAGTCAGCCCCAGCATTTT. Translating gives CAWSPQGSQPQHF.

This clone was seen once. The chain recombines TRBV7-2 with TRBJ2-3, with 8 bases fitting TRBD2. The V segment lost 1 base and the J segment 6 bases; nucleotides outside the gene matches: 9. The CDR3 length is 16 residues. Germline CDR1 and CDR2: SGHTA and FQGNSA. CDR3 sequence (DNA): TGTGCCAGCAGCTTAGATGGTAGCGGGGAAGGGGATACGCAGTATTTT. Its translation: CASSLDGSGEGDTQYF.